A selection of T cell receptor beta chains follows, all from one sample in a study of blood T cell repertoires in COVID-19. Clones were read by immunoSEQ multiplex PCR, and TCRdb kept only the in-frame ones, dropping some. Among about 33,000 clones, approximately 85% were seen once, and the ten largest hold 7.3%. Material: peripheral blood. The receptor source for this set is a human donor in a cohort sampled during active COVID-19. Both conserved end residues are trimmed from each CDR3. The order of the fields is clone size, D gene, CDR3 length, V gene, CDR3 protein. D genes are given only for firm matches. Clone sizes are given selectively: once, few, many, or a class where the clone is expanded.

once | . | 14 | TRBV7-9 | ASSLGRGIQGETQY
. | TRBD1 | 12 | TRBV19 | ASSIQGANTEAF
. | . | 11 | TRBV9 | ASSVGVNYGYT
few | . | 13 | TRBV7-6 | ASSSAGGVDEKLF
once | . | 9 | TRBV7-9 | ASSMFGEQY
. | TRBD2 | 15 | TRBV28 | ASSPTLAGGITDTQY
. | TRBD1 | 11 | TRBV2 | ASSADRATEAF
. | . | 17 | TRBV2 | ASGEFGGPVTYSNQPQH
once | TRBD1 | 12 | TRBV6-5 | ASNYRGSPDTQY
few | . | 14 | TRBV5-6 | ASSLVGQEENTEAF
. | TRBD2 | 14 | TRBV7-2 | ASSLPPGTSNYEQY
. | . | 19 | TRBV21-1 | ASTTLPKTSGRAGGTGELF
. | . | 12 | TRBV7-2 | ASSSSLAAAEQY
. | TRBD1 | 14 | TRBV28 | ASSLETGGLGNTIY
few | . | 13 | TRBV2 | ASSERAGSNQPQH
. | . | 13 | TRBV2 | ASSRQAPYQETQY
. | . | 12 | TRBV19 | ASSMGQGGQPQH
. | . | 13 | TRBV9 | ASTQGDSGANVLT
. | TRBD1 | 13 | TRBV5-1 | ASSLGGASNQPQH
. | . | 11 | TRBV10-3 | AISNSAEETQY
. | TRBD1 | 13 | TRBV2 | ASSEDRAGGDEQY
. | TRBD1 | 12 | TRBV5-1 | ASSSGTGGDTQY
few | . | 12 | TRBV30 | AWSPDYSGNTIY
. | TRBD1 | 13 | TRBV19 | ASRILQGAEYGYT
. | . | 14 | TRBV5-1 | ASSFSRWAVFEKLF
. | . | 12 | TRBV18 | ASSADKSTDTQY
once | . | 13 | TRBV27 | ASSFNPDRPYIQY
. | TRBD1 | 12 | TRBV10-1 | ASRRDRLTGELF
. | TRBD2 | 12 | TRBV2 | ASSALAGANIQY
. | . | 14 | TRBV5-4 | ASSLGGESSYNEQF
. | TRBD1 | 13 | TRBV27 | ASSFRTGETGELF
. | TRBD1 | 13 | TRBV7-2 | ASSFRTGSSGGYT
. | . | 13 | TRBV18 | ASSPGLVSGNTIY
. | . | 10 | TRBV30 | AWSVWGDEQY
. | . | 9 | TRBV12-3/TRBV12-4 | ASSSEETQY
. | TRBD1 | 11 | TRBV6-5 | ASSWGQKGEQY
once | . | 9 | TRBV12-3/TRBV12-4 | ASSKDSGYT
. | . | 12 | TRBV6-2/TRBV6-3 | ASSYSASWDEQF
. | . | 13 | TRBV7-2 | ASSLAGDTNYGYT
. | TRBD2 | 11 | TRBV27 | ASSNSGRYEQF
. | TRBD2 | 11 | TRBV6-5 | ASTTSGSYEQY
. | TRBD1 | 10 | TRBV20-1 | SASRQGAGYT